This T cell receptor (beta chain) was captured in a study of cytomegalovirus exposure and HLA in healthy donors. This clone was found once. V lost 4 bases and J lost 6, with 21 bases in between. Germline assignment: CDR1 LGHNA and CDR2 YSLEER. CDR3 length equals 16 residues. Primers included in the PCR were 60 Vbeta and 13 Jbeta primers. Libraries were prepared by immunoSEQ multiplex PCR; TCRdb keeps only in-frame clonotypes and omits some of them. There are 100,000 or so clones in the sample; 70% to 80% occur only once, and approximately 1.2% lies in the top ten. This chain links TRBV4-3 with TRBJ1-1, with a weak D call TRBD1 (6 bases). The origin of this receptor is a man aged 35 to 55 in good health and CMV-seronegative. Source material: PBMCs. The CDR3 reads CASSPIPGGGGAEAFF. The CDR3 nucleotides read TGCGCCAGCAGCCCTATTCCGGGGGGAGGGGGGGCTGAAGCTTTCTTT.